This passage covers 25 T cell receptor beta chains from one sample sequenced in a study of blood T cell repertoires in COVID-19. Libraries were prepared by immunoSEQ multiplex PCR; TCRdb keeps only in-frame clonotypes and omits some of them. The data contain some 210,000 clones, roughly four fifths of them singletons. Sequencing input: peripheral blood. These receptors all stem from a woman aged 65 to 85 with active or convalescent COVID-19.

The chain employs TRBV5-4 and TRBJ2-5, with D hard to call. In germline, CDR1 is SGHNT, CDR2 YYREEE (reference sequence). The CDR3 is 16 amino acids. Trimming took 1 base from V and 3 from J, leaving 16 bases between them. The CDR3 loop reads CASSLSRENTEETQYF. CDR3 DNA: TGTGCCAGCAGCTTGTCTCGCGAGAATACCGAAGAGACCCAGTACTTC.

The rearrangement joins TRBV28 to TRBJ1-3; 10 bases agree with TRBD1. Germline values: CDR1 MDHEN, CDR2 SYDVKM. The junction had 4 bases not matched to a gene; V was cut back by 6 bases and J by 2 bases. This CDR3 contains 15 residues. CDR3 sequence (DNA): TGTGCCAGCAGAATGACAGGGGGCCCTGGAAACACCATATATTTT. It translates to CASRMTGGPGNTIYF.

CDR3 nucleotides: TGTGCCAGTAGTATTGGCATCGGGTTAGCGGGGGGCTACGAGCAGTACTTC. It translates to CASSIGIGLAGGYEQYF. V and J are TRBV19 and TRBJ2-7; 10 bases align to TRBD2. V lost 3 bases, J lost 3 bases, and 11 bases stayed unmatched. CDR3 length equals 17 residues. The germline gives CDR1 LNHDA, CDR2 SQIVND (reference sequence).

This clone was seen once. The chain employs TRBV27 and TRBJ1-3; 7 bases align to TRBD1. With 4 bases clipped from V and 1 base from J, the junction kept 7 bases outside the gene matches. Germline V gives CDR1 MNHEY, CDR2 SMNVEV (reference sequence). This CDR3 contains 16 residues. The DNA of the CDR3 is TGTGCCAGCAGTTCCTCATCGACAGGGTCTGGAAACACCATATATTTT. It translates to CASSSSSTGSGNTIYF.

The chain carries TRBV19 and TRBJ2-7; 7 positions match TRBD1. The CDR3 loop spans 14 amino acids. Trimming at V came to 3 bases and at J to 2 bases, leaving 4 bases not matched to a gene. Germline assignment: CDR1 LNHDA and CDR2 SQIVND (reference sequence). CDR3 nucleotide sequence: TGTGCCAGTAGTATTCGGGACAGAGCCTACGAGCAGTACTTC. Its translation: CASSIRDRAYEQYF.

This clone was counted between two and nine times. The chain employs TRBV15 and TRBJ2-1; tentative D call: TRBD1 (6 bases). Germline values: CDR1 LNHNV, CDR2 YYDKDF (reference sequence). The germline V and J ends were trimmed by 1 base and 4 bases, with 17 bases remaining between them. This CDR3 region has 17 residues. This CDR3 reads CATSRVFGPRGYNEQFF. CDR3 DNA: TGTGCCACCAGCAGAGTGTTTGGGCCTAGGGGGTACAATGAGCAGTTCTTC.

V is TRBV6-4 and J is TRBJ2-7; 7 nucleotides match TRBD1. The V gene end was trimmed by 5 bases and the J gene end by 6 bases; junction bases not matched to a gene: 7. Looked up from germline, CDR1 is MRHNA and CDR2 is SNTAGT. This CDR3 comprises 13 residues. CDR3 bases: TGTGCCAGCAGTACCAAACAGGGGACCGAGCAGTACTTC. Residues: CASSTKQGTEQYF.

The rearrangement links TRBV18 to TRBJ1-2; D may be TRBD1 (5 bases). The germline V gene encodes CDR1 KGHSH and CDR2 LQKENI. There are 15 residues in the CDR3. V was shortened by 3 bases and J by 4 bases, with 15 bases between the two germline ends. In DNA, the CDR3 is TGTGCCAGCTCACCTCAAGATTCAGGGTTCTATGGCTACACCTTC. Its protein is CASSPQDSGFYGYTF.

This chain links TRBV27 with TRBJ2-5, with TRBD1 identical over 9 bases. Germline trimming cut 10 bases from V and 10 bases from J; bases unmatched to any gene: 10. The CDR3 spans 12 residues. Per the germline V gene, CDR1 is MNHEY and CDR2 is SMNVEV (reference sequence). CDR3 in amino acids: CAIRDRVGGQYF. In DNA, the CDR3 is TGTGCCATCAGGGACAGGGTTGGCGGCCAGTACTTC.

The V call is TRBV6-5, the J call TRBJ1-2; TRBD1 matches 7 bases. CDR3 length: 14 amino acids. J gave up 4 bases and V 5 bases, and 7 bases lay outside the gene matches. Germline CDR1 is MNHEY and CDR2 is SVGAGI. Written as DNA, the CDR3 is TGTGCCAGCAGTCGGGGACAGTCCTTCTATGGCTACACCTTC. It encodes CASSRGQSFYGYTF.

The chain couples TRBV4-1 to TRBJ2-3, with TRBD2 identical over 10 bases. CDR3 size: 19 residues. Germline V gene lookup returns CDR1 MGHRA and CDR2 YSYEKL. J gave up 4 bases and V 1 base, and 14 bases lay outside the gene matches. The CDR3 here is CASSQGPNLAGVPPDTQYF. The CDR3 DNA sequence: TGCGCCAGCAGCCAAGGGCCCAATCTAGCGGGAGTCCCGCCAGATACGCAGTATTTT.

CDR3 protein: CASSDPRGPSTDTQYF. The CDR3 DNA reads TGTGCCAGCAGCGACCCAAGGGGCCCCTCCACAGATACGCAGTATTTT. The gene calls are TRBV11-1 and TRBJ2-3; TRBD1 is a possible D gene (5 bases). Germline CDR1 and CDR2: SGHAT and FQDESV (reference sequence). This CDR3 spans 16 amino acids. Trimming stripped 5 bases from V and 2 bases from J, with 17 bases between.

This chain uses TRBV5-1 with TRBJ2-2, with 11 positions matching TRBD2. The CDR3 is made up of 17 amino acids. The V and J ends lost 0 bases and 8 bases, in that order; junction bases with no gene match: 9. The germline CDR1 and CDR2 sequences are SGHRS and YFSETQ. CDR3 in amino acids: CASSLDLAGGIRGELFF. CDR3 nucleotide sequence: TGCGCCAGCAGCTTGGATCTAGCGGGAGGAATTAGGGGGGAGCTGTTTTTT.

CDR3 bases: TGTGCCAGCAGCAGTCCCAGGGGTGGGCAGCCCCAGCATTTT. This encodes CASSSPRGGQPQHF. The chain recombines TRBV28 with TRBJ1-5; weak D call: TRBD1 (6 bases). The CDR3 is 14 amino acids. Germline V CDR1 and CDR2: MDHEN, SYDVKM. Trimming removed 6 bases from V and 7 bases from J, with 16 bases in between.

The CDR3 nucleotides are TGTGCCAGCAGCAAAGGGGCAGGGGGTAAAGTAGGTGGAAACACCATATATTTT. It is translated as CASSKGAGGKVGGNTIYF. This rearrangement joins TRBV21-1 to TRBJ1-3; TRBD1, as called in the table, went unchecked against the DNA. TRBV21-1 is given as a pseudogene. The CDR3 is made up of 18 amino acids.

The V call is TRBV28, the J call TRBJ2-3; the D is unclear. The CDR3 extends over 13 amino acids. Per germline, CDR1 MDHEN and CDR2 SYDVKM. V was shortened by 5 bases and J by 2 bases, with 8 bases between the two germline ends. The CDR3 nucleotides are TGTGCCAGCAGTGGGCAGGACACAGATACGCAGTATTTT. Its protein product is CASSGQDTDTQYF.

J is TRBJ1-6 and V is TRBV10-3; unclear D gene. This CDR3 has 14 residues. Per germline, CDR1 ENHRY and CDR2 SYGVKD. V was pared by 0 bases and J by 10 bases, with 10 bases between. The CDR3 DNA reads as TGTGCCATCAGTGAGTCGGCGGAACTCTCACCCCTCCACTTT. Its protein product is CAISESAELSPLHF.

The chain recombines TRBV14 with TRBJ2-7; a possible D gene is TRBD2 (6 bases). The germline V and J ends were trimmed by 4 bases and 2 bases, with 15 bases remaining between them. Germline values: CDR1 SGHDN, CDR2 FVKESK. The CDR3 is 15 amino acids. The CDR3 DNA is TGTGCCAGCAGCCTCCGGGACTCTCGCCCCTACGAGCAGTACTTC. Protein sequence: CASSLRDSRPYEQYF.

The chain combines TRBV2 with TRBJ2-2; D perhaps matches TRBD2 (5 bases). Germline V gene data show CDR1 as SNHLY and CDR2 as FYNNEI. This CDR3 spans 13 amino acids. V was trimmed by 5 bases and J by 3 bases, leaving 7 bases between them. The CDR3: CASSSGYTGELFF. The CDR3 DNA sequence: TGTGCCAGCAGTAGCGGATACACCGGGGAGCTGTTTTTT.

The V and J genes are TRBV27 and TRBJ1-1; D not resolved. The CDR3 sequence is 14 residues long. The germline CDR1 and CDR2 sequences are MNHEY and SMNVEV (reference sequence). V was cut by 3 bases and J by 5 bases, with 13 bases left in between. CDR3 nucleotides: TGTGCCAGCAGTTTGATAGGAGTGAGGACTGAAGCTTTCTTT. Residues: CASSLIGVRTEAFF.

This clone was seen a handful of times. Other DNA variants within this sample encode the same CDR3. The CDR3, as DNA: TGCGCCAGCAGCCAACGGGCAGGGTTCAATCAGCCCCAGCATTTT. Translated, it gives CASSQRAGFNQPQHF. This chain uses TRBV4-1 with TRBJ1-5; D is possibly TRBD1 (5 bases). The germline gives CDR1 MGHRA, CDR2 YSYEKL. With 2 bases removed from V and 3 bases from J, the gap between germline ends came to 11 bases. The CDR3 has 15 residues.

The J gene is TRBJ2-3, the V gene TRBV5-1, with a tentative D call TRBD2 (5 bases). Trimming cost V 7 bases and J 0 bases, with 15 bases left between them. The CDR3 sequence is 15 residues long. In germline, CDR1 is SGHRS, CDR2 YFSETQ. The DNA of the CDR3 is TGCGCCAGCTCCTCGGGTGGACTTAGCACAGATACGCAGTATTTT. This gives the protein CASSSGGLSTDTQYF.

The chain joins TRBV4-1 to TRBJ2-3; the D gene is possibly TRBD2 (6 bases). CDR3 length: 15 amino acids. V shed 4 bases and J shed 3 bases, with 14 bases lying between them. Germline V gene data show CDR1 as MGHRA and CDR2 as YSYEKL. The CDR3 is CASSPVGGPTDTQYF. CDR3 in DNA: TGCGCCAGCAGCCCCGTCGGAGGGCCTACAGATACGCAGTATTTT.

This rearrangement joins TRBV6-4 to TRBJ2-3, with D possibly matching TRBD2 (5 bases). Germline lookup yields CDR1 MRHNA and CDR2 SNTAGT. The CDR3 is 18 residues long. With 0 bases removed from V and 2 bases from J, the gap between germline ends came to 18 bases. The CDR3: CASSDSEGSRKNTDTQYF. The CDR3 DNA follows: TGTGCCAGCAGTGACTCAGAGGGATCCCGGAAAAACACAGATACGCAGTATTTT.

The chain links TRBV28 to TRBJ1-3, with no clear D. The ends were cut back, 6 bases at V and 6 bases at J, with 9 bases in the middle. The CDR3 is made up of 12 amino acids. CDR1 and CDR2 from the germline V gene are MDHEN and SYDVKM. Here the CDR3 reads CASRVTTNTIYF. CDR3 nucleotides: TGTGCCAGCAGAGTTACAACAAACACCATATATTTT. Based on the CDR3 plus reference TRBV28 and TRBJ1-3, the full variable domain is DVKVTQSSRYLVKRTGEKVFLECVQDMDHENMFWYRQDPGLGLRLIYFSYDVKMKEKGDIPEGYSVSREKKERFSLILESASTNQTSMYLCASRVTTNTIYFGEGSWLTVV.